This TCR beta chain emerged from a study of Tregs in tolerant kidney transplant recipients. Findings and caveats of the study: Tregs expanded with activated donor B cells seemed most donor-specific. Biological reproducibility was not directly addressed in this study.

V was pared by 5 bases and J by 6 bases, with 10 bases of the junction left unmatched. This CDR3 is 15 amino acids long. Germline V gives CDR1 MNHEY, CDR2 SMNVEV (reference sequence). Method: immunoSEQ multiplex PCR; TCRdb's copy keeps in-frame clones and lacks some. This table has under 100,000 clones, 90% to 95% appearing once. Unstimulated Tregs (CD4+CD25+CD127-) and CD4+CD25- non-Tregs were sorted from PBMCs. In the case of this clone: Its antigen is unknown.

The receptor's source is a human donor in good health. J is TRBJ2-3 and V is TRBV27, with 8 positions matching TRBD2. What was sequenced was CD8+ T cells from blood. The CDR3 protein is CASSPTSVNPDTQYF. CDR3 nucleotides: TGTGCCAGCAGTCCGACTAGCGTCAACCCCGATACGCAGTATTTT.